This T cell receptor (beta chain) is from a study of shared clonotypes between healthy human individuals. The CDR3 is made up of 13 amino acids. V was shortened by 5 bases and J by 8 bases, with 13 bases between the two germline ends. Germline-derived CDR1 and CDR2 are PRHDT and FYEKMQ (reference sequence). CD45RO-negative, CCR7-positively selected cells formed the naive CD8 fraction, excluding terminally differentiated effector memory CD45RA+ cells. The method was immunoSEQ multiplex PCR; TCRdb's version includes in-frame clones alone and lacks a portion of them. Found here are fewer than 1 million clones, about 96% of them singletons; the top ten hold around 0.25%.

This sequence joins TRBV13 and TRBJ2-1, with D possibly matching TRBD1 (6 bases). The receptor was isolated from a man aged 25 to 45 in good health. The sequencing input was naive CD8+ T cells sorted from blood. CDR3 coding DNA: TGTGCCAGCAGCGCAATCAGGGGTGATGAGCAGTTCTTC. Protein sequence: CASSAIRGDEQFF.